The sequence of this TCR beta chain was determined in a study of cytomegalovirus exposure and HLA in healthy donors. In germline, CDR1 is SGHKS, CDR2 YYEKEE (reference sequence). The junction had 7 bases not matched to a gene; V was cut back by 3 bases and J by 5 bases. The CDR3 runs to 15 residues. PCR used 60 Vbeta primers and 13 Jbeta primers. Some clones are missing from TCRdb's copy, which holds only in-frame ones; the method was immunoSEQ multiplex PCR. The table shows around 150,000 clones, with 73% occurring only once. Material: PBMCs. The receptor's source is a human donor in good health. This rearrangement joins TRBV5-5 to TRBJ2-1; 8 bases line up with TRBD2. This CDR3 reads CASSSPGLGNNEQFF. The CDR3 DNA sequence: TGTGCCAGCAGCTCCCCGGGACTAGGAAACAATGAGCAGTTCTTC. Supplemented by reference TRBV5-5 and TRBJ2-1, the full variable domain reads DAGVTQSPTHLIKTRGQQVTLRCSPISGHKSVSWYQQVLGQGPQFIFQYYEKEERGRGNFPDRFSARQFPNYSSELNVNALLLGDSALYLCASSSPGLGNNEQFFGPGTRLTVL.